The 30 T cell receptor beta chains below all came from one sample that was sequenced in a study of T cell responses to AZD1222 COVID-19 vaccine. Method: immunoSEQ multiplex PCR; TCRdb's copy keeps in-frame clones and lacks some. The data contain tens of thousands of clones, 90% to 95% of them singletons. Specimen: peripheral blood, collected on day 0 of MenACWY control vaccination. Receptors originate from an adult in good health.

The rearrangement links TRBV6-6 to TRBJ2-3; 10 positions agree with TRBD1. Germline V CDR1 and CDR2: MNHNY, SVGAGI (reference sequence). The CDR3 extends over 15 amino acids. The ends lost 6 bases at V and 3 bases at J; junction bases unmatched: 6. CDR3 residues: CASRERDRGTDTQYF. DNA of the CDR3: TGTGCCAGCAGGGAACGGGACAGGGGAACAGATACGCAGTATTTT.

The V call is TRBV6-1, the J call TRBJ2-1; D possibly uses TRBD1 or TRBD2 (5 bases each). Germline values: CDR1 MNHNS, CDR2 SASEGT. Trimming cost V 4 bases and J 0 bases, with 13 bases left between them. This CDR3 has 16 amino acids. The CDR3 DNA follows: TGTGCCAGCAGTGTCTCCGAGAGGGGCTCCTACAATGAGCAGTTCTTC. It codes for CASSVSERGSYNEQFF.

The chain carries TRBV5-1 and TRBJ2-2; D is perhaps TRBD2 (6 bases). Trimming shortened V by 1 base and J by 0 bases, and 10 bases separated the two germline ends. The CDR3 runs to 16 residues. Germline CDR1 is SGHRS and CDR2 is YFSETQ. The CDR3 loop is CASSLRVAANTGELFF. In DNA, the CDR3 is TGCGCCAGCAGCTTGCGGGTAGCGGCGAACACCGGGGAGCTGTTTTTT.

This clone was observed once. DNA of the CDR3: TGTGCCAGCACCCGGGACAGGGGGAACTACAATGAGCAGTTCTTC. It yields the protein CASTRDRGNYNEQFF. The V gene is TRBV6-6, the J gene TRBJ2-1, with 11 bases that match TRBD1. This CDR3 is built from 15 residues. V trimming: 7 bases; J trimming: 3 bases; junction bases outside the gene matches: 5. CDR1 is MNHNY and CDR2 is SVGAGI in the germline V gene (reference sequence).

Written as DNA, the CDR3 is TGTGCCACCATCAACTCGGTTCAGGGTGAGCAGTTCTTC. Translation: CATINSVQGEQFF. The chain combines TRBV15 with TRBJ2-1, with a tentative D call TRBD1 (5 bases). The CDR3 loop spans 13 amino acids. Germline V gene sequence: CDR1 LNHNV, CDR2 YYDKDF (reference sequence). V gave up 7 bases and J gave up 9 bases, with 16 bases separating them.

The chain is built from TRBV5-1 and TRBJ2-5, with 8 nucleotides matching TRBD1. The germline CDR1 and CDR2 sequences are SGHRS and YFSETQ. The J segment lost 5 bases and the V segment lost 1 base, leaving 10 bases of the junction unmatched. The CDR3 is 16 amino acids. DNA of the CDR3: TGCGCCAGCAGCTTGAGCAATGGCAGGGGGCAGGAGACCCAGTACTTC. Encoded protein: CASSLSNGRGQETQYF.

This sequence joins TRBV2 and TRBJ1-5; maybe TRBD1 (6 bases). Deletions cut 7 bases from V and 7 bases from J, with 20 bases between. CDR3 length: 15 residues. Germline-derived CDR1 and CDR2 are SNHLY and FYNNEI. CDR3 bases: TGTGCCAGCACCGGAGGGGGGCAGGGACGACAGCCCCAGCATTTT. Its protein is CASTGGGQGRQPQHF.

The gene calls are TRBV23-1 and TRBJ1-4; 7 nucleotides agree with TRBD1. TRBV23-1 is annotated as an ORF whose role is uncertain. The CDR3 sequence is 15 residues long. V shed 8 bases, J shed 9 bases, and the junction held 15 bases outside the gene matches. This CDR3 reads CASLRPGDRVKKLFF. In nucleotides, the CDR3 is TGCGCCAGCCTCCGACCGGGCGACAGGGTAAAAAAACTGTTTTTT.

The chain uses TRBV30 and TRBJ2-2, with unresolved D. The germline gives CDR1 GTSNPN, CDR2 SVGIG (reference sequence). The V and J ends lost 7 bases and 7 bases respectively, with 13 bases between them. The CDR3 has 12 residues. CDR3 DNA sequence: TGTGCCTCAGCCAGAACGGGCGGGGAGCTGTTTTTT. This encodes CASARTGGELFF. The whole variable domain, filled in from reference TRBV30 and TRBJ2-2, reads SQTIHQWPATLVQPVGSPLSLECTVEGTSNPNLYWYRQAAGRGLQLLFYSVGIGQISSEVPQNLSASRPQDRQFILSSKKLLLSDSGFYLCASARTGGELFFGEGSRLTVL.

This clone was counted a single time. The gene calls are TRBV2 and TRBJ2-7; a possible D gene is TRBD1 (6 bases). The CDR3 totals 13 residues. The V gene's germline CDR1 is SNHLY and CDR2 FYNNEI. V was cut by 7 bases and J by 2 bases, with 12 bases left in between. DNA of the CDR3: TGTGCCAGCAAAGGGACACCCCCCTACGAGCAGTACTTC. This codes for CASKGTPPYEQYF.

Concerning this clone itself: The junction differs from germline at one of its ends, possibly a read error. The chain links TRBV7-7 to TRBJ2-1; 7 bases fit TRBD2. Per germline, CDR1 SSHAT and CDR2 FNYEAQ (reference sequence). There are 15 residues in the CDR3. CDR3 DNA sequence: TGTGCTAGCAGCTTAGGCGGGGGCTCCTACAATGAGCAGTTCTTC. Amino acid sequence: CASSLGGGSYNEQFF.

This clone was seen just once. The gene calls are TRBV10-1 and TRBJ2-3; D is possibly TRBD2 (5 bases). The ends were cut back, 5 bases at V and 2 bases at J, with 8 bases in the middle. Germline V gene sequence: CDR1 WNHNN, CDR2 SYGVQD (reference sequence). CDR3 length: 13 residues. CDR3 DNA sequence: TGCGCCAGCAGTCCCGGGGACACAGATACGCAGTATTTT. It encodes CASSPGDTDTQYF.

The chain links TRBV14 to TRBJ1-1; D perhaps matches TRBD1 (5 bases). Trimming removed 4 bases from V and 4 bases from J, with 13 bases in between. This CDR3 has 14 residues. Per germline, CDR1 SGHDN and CDR2 FVKESK. Here the CDR3 DNA reads TGTGCCAGCAGCCGGGGGGAAGGAGGCACTGAAGCTTTCTTT. Translating gives CASSRGEGGTEAFF. Looking up the rest from reference TRBV14 and TRBJ1-1 gives the full variable domain: EAGVTQFPSHSVIEKGQTVTLRCDPISGHDNLYWYRRVMGKEIKFLLHFVKESKQDESGMPNNRFLAERTGGTYSTLKVQPAELEDSGVYFCASSRGEGGTEAFFGQGTRLTVV.

This clone appeared a single time. The chain carries TRBV7-6 and TRBJ2-7, with TRBD2 matching 11 bases. Per germline, CDR1 SGHVS and CDR2 FNYEAQ. CDR3 length: 17 residues. Trimming at V came to 5 bases and at J to 5 bases, leaving 14 bases not matched to a gene. The CDR3: CASSAGLAVTRGHEQYF. CDR3 in DNA: TGTGCCAGCAGCGCGGGACTAGCGGTGACGCGTGGCCACGAGCAGTACTTC.

This clone was seen a handful of times. The chain recombines TRBV9 with TRBJ2-1; D may correspond to TRBD1 or TRBD2 (5 bases each). CDR3 length: 14 residues. The V end was cut by 3 bases, the J end by 9 bases, with 16 bases between. Germline-derived CDR1 and CDR2 are SGDLS and YYNGEE. This chain's CDR3 is CASSAGDLAGEQFF. CDR3 bases: TGTGCCAGCAGCGCCGGGGACCTTGCAGGTGAGCAGTTCTTC.

The chain combines TRBV30 with TRBJ2-7; perhaps TRBD2 as D (5 bases). Germline CDR1 and CDR2: GTSNPN and SVGIG (reference sequence). This CDR3 region has 12 residues. V was shortened by 3 bases and J by 7 bases, with 13 bases between the two germline ends. The CDR3 region has the DNA TGTGCCTGGAGGAACGGGGTGGGGGAGCAGTACTTC. Protein: CAWRNGVGEQYF.

The chain carries TRBV27 and TRBJ2-2; TRBD1 is a possible D gene (5 bases). V dropped 0 bases and J dropped 4 bases, with 9 bases sitting between them. Germline values: CDR1 MNHEY, CDR2 SMNVEV (reference sequence). The CDR3 has 15 amino acids. In DNA, the CDR3 is TGTGCCAGCAGTTTATCCAGGGTCGGCACCGGGGAGCTGTTTTTT. Protein sequence: CASSLSRVGTGELFF.

A single count supports this clone. The chain employs TRBV7-8 and TRBJ1-6; TRBD1 is a possible D gene (5 bases). V dropped 4 bases and J dropped 10 bases, with 23 bases sitting between them. The germline V gene encodes CDR1 SGHVS and CDR2 FQNEAQ. The CDR3 loop spans 17 amino acids. The CDR3 is CASSSYAGPGWASPLHF. CDR3 DNA: TGTGCCAGCAGCTCGTACGCGGGACCTGGCTGGGCGTCACCCCTCCACTTT.

The rearrangement uses TRBV27 and TRBJ2-1; 7 bases are shared with TRBD1. CDR3 length equals 12 residues. V gave up 6 bases and J gave up 9 bases; unmatched junction bases: 5. Per the germline V gene, CDR1 is MNHEY and CDR2 is SMNVEV (reference sequence). The CDR3 DNA reads as TGTGCCAGCAGCCAGGGGGTCGCTGAGCAGTTCTTC. Translating gives CASSQGVAEQFF.

The V and J genes are TRBV6-5 and TRBJ1-1, with D maybe TRBD1 (5 bases). This CDR3 has 13 residues. V gave up 8 bases and J gave up 6 bases, with 16 bases separating them. Germline V lookup: CDR1 MNHEY, CDR2 SVGAGI. CDR3 DNA: TGTGCCAGCCTCCAGGTGGGGCGTCCTGAAGCTTTCTTT. Translated, it gives CASLQVGRPEAFF.

The sample holds one count of this clone. This chain connects TRBV2 to TRBJ1-4, with D uncertain. Germline assignment: CDR1 SNHLY and CDR2 FYNNEI. Trimming removed 3 bases at V and 1 base at J, with 9 bases between. The length of the CDR3 is 15 residues. The CDR3 is CASSEGIQTNEKLFF. Here the CDR3 DNA reads TGTGCCAGCAGTGAGGGGATTCAAACTAATGAAAAACTGTTTTTT.

The chain employs TRBV6-2 or TRBV6-3 and TRBJ1-4; tentatively, D is TRBD1 (5 bases). Germline V gene lookup returns CDR1 MNHEY and CDR2 SVGEGT. The CDR3 length is 13 residues. V was pared by 6 bases and J by 8 bases, with 13 bases between. The CDR3 nucleotides read TGTGCCAGCAGCCTGGGGGTCCGGGAAAAACTGTTTTTT. Translating it yields CASSLGVREKLFF.

The chain combines TRBV12-3 or TRBV12-4 with TRBJ1-2, with TRBD1 identical over 10 bases. CDR3 length: 12 residues. V was clipped by 5 bases and J by 8 bases; unmatched bases: 2. The CDR3: CASSRDRGGYTF. Here the CDR3 DNA reads TGTGCCAGCAGTCGGGACAGGGGCGGCTACACCTTC.

This sequence joins TRBV4-3 and TRBJ1-2; perhaps TRBD1 as D (5 bases). The CDR3 runs 15 residues. The ends were cut back, 1 base at V and 6 bases at J, with 15 bases in the middle. CDR1 is LGHNA and CDR2 is YSLEER in the germline V gene. The CDR3 DNA reads TGCGCCAGCAGCCAAGGGGCCAGGGCCGGGGATGGCTACACCTTC. Its translation: CASSQGARAGDGYTF.

This clone was detected once. The rearrangement links TRBV7-9 to TRBJ2-1; D gene ambiguous. The CDR3 spans 12 residues. V was trimmed by 1 base and J by 6 bases, leaving 4 bases between them. Germline CDR1 SEHNR, CDR2 FQNEAQ (reference sequence). The CDR3 sequence: CASSLGLNEQFF. The DNA of the CDR3 is TGTGCCAGCAGCTTAGGCCTCAATGAGCAGTTCTTC. Filled out from reference TRBV7-9 and TRBJ2-1, the complete variable domain reads DTGVSQNPRHKITKRGQNVTFRCDPISEHNRLYWYRQTLGQGPEFLTYFQNEAQLEKSRLLSDRFSAERPKGSFSTLEIQRTEQGDSAMYLCASSLGLNEQFFGPGTRLTVL.

The rearrangement joins TRBV6-5 to TRBJ2-7, with D unresolved. Germline values: CDR1 MNHEY, CDR2 SVGAGI. The CDR3 is 12 residues long. V was shortened by 7 bases and J by 2 bases, with 9 bases between the two germline ends. The chain's CDR3 is CASNVDTYEQYF. The CDR3 bases are TGTGCCAGCAATGTAGATACCTACGAGCAGTACTTC.

The rearrangement links TRBV5-1 to TRBJ1-3, with a tentative D call TRBD1 (6 bases). V dropped 4 bases and J dropped 0 bases, with 17 bases sitting between them. CDR3 size: 17 residues. The germline CDR1 and CDR2 sequences are SGHRS and YFSETQ. The CDR3 spells CASSPDITGSSGNTIYF. CDR3 DNA: TGCGCCAGCAGCCCCGACATAACAGGGTCCTCTGGAAACACCATATATTTT.

This clone has just a few counts. This chain joins TRBV9 and TRBJ2-5, with 14 bases matching TRBD2. Unmatched junction bases numbered 15, after V lost 3 bases and J lost 5 bases. Per the germline V gene, CDR1 is SGDLS and CDR2 is YYNGEE. This CDR3 spans 19 amino acids. For the CDR3, the DNA is TGTGCCAGCAGCGCCCCCCCATCCGGGACTAGCGGGAGTATGGAGACCCAGTACTTC. Translating gives CASSAPPSGTSGSMETQYF.

This rearrangement joins TRBV5-1 to TRBJ2-7; 7 positions match TRBD2. Germline CDR1 reads SGHRS; CDR2 reads YFSETQ. V dropped 7 bases and J dropped 0; count of bases not matched to a gene: 7. The CDR3 covers 14 residues. The CDR3 reads CASGGAGDSYEQYF. The CDR3 bases are TGCGCCAGCGGCGGGGCGGGAGACTCCTACGAGCAGTACTTC.

The chain's CDR3 is CSFRTDTQYF. The CDR3 DNA follows: TGCAGTTTTCGCACAGATACGCAGTATTTT. The chain carries TRBV29-1 and TRBJ2-3; D is unresolved. The CDR3 covers 10 residues. The germline V gene encodes CDR1 SQVTM and CDR2 ANQGSEA.